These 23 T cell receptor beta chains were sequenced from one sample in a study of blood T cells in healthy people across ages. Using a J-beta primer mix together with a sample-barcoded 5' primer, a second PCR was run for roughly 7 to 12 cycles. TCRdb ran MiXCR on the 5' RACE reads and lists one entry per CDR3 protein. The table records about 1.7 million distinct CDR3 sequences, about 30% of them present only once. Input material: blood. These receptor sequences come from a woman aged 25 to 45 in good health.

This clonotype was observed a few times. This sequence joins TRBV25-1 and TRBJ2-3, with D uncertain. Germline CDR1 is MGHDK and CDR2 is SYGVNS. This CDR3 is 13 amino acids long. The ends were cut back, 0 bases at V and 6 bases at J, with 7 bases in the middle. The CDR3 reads CASSEYSPDTQYF. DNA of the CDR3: TGTGCCAGCAGTGAATATTCGCCGGATACGCAGTATTTT. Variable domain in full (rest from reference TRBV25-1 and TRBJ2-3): EADIYQTPRYLVIGTGKKITLECSQTMGHDKMYWYQQDPGMELHLIHYSYGVNSTEKGDLSSESTVSRIRTEHFPLTLESARPSHTSQYLCASSEYSPDTQYFGPGTRLTVL.

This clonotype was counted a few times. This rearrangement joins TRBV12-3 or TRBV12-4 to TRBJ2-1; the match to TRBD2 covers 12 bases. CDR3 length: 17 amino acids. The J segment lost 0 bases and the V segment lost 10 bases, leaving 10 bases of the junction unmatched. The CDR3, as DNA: TGTGCCAACGCCGGGACTAGCGGGCCGAGCTCCTACAATGAGCAGTTCTTC. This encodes CANAGTSGPSSYNEQFF.

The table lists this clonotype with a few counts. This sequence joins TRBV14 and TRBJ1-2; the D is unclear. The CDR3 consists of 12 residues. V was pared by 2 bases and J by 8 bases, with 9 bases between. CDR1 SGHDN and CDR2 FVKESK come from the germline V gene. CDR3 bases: TGTGCCAGCAGCCAATTTTCATCGGGCTACACCTTC. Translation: CASSQFSSGYTF.

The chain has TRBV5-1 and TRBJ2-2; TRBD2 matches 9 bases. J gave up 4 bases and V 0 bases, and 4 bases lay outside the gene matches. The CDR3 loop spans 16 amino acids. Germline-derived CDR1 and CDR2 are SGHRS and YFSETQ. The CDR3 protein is CASSLVAGGATGELFF. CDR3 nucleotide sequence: TGCGCCAGCAGCTTGGTGGCGGGAGGGGCCACCGGGGAGCTGTTTTTT.

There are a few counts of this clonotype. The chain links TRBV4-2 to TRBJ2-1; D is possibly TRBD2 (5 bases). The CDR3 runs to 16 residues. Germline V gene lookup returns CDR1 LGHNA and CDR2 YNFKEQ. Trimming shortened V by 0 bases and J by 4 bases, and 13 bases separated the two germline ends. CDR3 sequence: CASSQDPSGLYNEQFF. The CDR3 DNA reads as TGTGCCAGCAGCCAAGACCCCAGCGGCCTTTACAATGAGCAGTTCTTC.

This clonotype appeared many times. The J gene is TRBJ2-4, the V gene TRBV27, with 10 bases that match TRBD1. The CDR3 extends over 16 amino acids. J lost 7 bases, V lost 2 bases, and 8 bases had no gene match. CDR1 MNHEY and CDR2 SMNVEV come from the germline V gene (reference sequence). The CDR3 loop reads CASSLKGTGVSNIQYF. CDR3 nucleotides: TGTGCCAGCAGTTTAAAGGGGACAGGGGTGTCTAACATTCAGTACTTC.

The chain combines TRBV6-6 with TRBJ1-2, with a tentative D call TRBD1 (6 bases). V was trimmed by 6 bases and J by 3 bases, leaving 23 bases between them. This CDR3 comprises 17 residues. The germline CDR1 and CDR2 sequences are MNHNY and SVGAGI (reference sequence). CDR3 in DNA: TGTGCCAGCAGCTTACAGAACCCAGGGGCAGGGGACTATGGCTACACCTTC. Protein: CASSLQNPGAGDYGYTF.

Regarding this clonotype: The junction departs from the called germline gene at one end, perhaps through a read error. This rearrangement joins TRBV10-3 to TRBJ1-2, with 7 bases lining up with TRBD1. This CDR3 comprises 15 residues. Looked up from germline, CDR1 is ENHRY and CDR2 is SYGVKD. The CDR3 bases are TGTGCCATCAGTGAGTCGGCTCAGGGGGGCTATGGCCACACCTTC. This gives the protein CAISESAQGGYGHTF.

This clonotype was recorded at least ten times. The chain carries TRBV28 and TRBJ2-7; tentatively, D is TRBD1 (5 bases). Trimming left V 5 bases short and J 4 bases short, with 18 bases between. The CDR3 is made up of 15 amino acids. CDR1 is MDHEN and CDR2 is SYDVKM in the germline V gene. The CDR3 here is CASSLDTSRIYEQYF. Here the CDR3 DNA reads TGTGCCAGCAGTCTGGACACCTCGCGCATATACGAGCAGTACTTC.

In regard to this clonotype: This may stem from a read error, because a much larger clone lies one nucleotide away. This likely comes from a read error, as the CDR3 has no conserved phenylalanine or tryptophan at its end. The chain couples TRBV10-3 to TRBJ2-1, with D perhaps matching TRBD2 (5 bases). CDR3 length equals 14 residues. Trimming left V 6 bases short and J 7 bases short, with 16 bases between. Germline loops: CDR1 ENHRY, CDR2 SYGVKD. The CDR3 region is CAIRTGQPGNEQFV. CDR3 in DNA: TGTGCCATCAGGACGGGCCAACCGGGGAATGAGCAGTTCGTC.

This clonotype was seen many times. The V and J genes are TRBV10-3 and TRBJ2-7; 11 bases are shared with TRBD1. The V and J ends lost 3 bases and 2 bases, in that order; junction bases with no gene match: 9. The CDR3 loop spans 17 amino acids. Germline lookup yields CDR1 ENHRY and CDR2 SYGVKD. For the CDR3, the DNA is TGTGCCATCAGTGACCCCTCGGGGGACAGGGGGACCTACGAGCAGTACTTC. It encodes CAISDPSGDRGTYEQYF.

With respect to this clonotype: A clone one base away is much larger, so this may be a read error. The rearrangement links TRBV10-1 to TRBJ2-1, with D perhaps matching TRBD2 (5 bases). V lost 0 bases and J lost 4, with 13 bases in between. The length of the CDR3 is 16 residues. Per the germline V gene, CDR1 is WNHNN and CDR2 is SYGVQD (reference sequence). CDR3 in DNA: TGCGCCAGCAGTGAGTCGTTGGGGAGAGAGTACAATGAGCAGTTCTTC. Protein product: CASSESLGREYNEQFF.

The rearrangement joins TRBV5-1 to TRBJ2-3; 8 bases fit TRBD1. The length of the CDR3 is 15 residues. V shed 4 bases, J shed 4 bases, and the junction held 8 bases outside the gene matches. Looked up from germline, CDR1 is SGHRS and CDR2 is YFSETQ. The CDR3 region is CASSVGQGSPDTQYF. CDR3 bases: TGCGCCAGCAGCGTAGGACAGGGAAGCCCAGATACGCAGTATTTT.

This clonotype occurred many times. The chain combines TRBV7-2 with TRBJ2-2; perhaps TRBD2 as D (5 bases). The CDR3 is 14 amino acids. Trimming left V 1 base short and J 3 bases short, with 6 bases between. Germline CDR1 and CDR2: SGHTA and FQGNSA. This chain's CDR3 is CASSLVGDTGELFF. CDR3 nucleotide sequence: TGTGCCAGCAGCTTAGTCGGGGACACCGGGGAGCTGTTTTTT.

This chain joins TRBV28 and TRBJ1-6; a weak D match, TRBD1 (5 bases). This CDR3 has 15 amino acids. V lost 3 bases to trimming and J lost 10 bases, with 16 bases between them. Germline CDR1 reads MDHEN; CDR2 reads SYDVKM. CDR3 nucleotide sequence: TGTGCCAGCAGTTTTCGGGGGGGGTTTCGGTCACCCCTCCACTTT. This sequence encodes CASSFRGGFRSPLHF.

CDR3 nucleotides: TGTGCCAGCAGCGTCAGGGGGCTGTCGACAGATACGCAGTATTTT. It is translated as CASSVRGLSTDTQYF. V is TRBV7-2 and J is TRBJ2-3; 8 bases fit TRBD1. The germline V gene has CDR1 SGHTA and CDR2 FQGNSA. This CDR3 is 15 amino acids long. With V trimmed by 5 bases and J by 3 bases, 7 bases remained unmatched.

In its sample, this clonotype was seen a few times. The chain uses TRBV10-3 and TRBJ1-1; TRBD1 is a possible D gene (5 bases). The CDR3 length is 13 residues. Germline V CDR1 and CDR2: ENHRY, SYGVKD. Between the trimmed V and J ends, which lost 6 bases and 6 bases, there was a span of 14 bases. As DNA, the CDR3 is TGTGCCATCAGGGATACAGGCAGGCCTGAAGCTTTCTTT. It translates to CAIRDTGRPEAFF.

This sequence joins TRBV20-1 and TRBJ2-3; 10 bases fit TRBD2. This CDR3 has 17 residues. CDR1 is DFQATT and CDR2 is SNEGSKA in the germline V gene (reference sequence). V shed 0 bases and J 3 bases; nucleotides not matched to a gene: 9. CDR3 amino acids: CSARDLLAGDFTDTQYF. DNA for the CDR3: TGCAGTGCTAGAGATCTCCTAGCGGGAGATTTTACAGATACGCAGTATTTT.

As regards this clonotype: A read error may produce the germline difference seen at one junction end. CDR3 in amino acids: CASSLGSSGRNYGHTF. The CDR3 DNA is TGTGCCAGCAGCTTAGGGAGTTCGGGGAGGAACTATGGCCACACCTTC. V is TRBV7-2 and J is TRBJ1-2; D remains unclear. The CDR3 totals 16 residues. Per germline, CDR1 SGHTA and CDR2 FQGNSA.

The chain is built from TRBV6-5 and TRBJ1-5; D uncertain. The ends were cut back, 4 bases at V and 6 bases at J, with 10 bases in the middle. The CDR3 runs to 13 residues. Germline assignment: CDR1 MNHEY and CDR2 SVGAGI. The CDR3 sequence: CASSFTWGQPQHF. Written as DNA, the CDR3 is TGTGCCAGCAGTTTTACCTGGGGTCAGCCCCAGCATTTT.

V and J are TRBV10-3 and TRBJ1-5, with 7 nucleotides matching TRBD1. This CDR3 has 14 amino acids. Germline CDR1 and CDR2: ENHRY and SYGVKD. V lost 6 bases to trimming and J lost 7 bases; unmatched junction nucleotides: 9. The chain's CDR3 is CAIRVEGAGQPQHF. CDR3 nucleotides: TGTGCCATCAGGGTTGAGGGGGCAGGGCAGCCCCAGCATTTT.

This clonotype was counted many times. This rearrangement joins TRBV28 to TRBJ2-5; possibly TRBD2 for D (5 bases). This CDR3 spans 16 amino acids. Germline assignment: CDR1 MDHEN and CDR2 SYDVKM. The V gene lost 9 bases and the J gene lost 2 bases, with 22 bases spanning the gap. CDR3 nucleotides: TGTGCCAGTGATGGACGGCCTGGGGAGATGCAAGAGACCCAGTACTTC. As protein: CASDGRPGEMQETQYF.

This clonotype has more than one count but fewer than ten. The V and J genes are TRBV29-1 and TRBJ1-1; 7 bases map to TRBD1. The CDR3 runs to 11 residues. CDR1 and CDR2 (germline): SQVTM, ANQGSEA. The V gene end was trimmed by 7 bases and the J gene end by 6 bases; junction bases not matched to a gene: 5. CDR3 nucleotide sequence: TGCAGCGCCCTCGACAGGGCTGAAGCTTTCTTT. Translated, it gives CSALDRAEAFF.